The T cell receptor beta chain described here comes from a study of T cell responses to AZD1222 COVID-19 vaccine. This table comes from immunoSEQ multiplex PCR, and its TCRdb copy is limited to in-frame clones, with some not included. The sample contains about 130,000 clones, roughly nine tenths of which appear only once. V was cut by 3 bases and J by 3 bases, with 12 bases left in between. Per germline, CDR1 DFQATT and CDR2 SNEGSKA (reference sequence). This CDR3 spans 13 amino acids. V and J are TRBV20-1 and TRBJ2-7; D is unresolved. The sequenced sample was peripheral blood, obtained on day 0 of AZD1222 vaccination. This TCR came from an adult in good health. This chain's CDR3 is CSASRATGYEQYF. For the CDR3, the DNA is TGCAGTGCTAGTAGGGCAACGGGCTACGAGCAGTACTTC.